A single T cell receptor beta chain is shown here with its context. This sample is part of a study of CD4+ T cells in melanoma. V dropped 8 bases and J dropped 6; count of bases not matched to a gene: 7. There are 13 residues in the CDR3. Germline-derived CDR1 and CDR2 are ENHRY and SYGVKD. The repertoire was sequenced with immunoSEQ multiplex PCR; TCRdb's copy has only in-frame clones and lacks some. The sample holds more than 13,000 clones, roughly 88% seen once. This TCR derives from a human donor with melanoma. The V and J genes are TRBV10-3 and TRBJ2-3; 8 bases agree with TRBD2. The sample taken for sequencing was cells from a culture (not recorded whether cultured in vitro). CDR3 protein: CAIGGTSWDTQYF. The CDR3 DNA reads as TGTGCCATCGGGGGGACTAGTTGGGATACGCAGTATTTT.